The TCR beta chain described here comes from a study of blood T cell repertoires in COVID-19. Study-level background: The United States, Italy and Spain provided the acute and convalescent COVID-19 samples.

Deletions cut 6 bases from V and 2 bases from J, with 14 bases between. The CDR3 loop spans 15 amino acids. Germline CDR1 and CDR2: KGHSH and LQKENI. Generated by immunoSEQ multiplex PCR, the TCRdb table keeps only in-frame clones and is missing some. The data show 65,000 to 75,000 clones, more than 75% seen once. Sequencing was performed on peripheral blood. The TCR comes from a woman older than 75 with active or convalescent COVID-19. This rearrangement joins TRBV18 to TRBJ1-3; D is perhaps TRBD1 (5 bases). The chain's CDR3 is CASSPDLGPGNTIYF. The CDR3 DNA follows: TGTGCCAGCTCCCCGGACCTGGGGCCTGGAAACACCATATATTTT.